The clone carrying this TCR beta chain occurred many times. Its target is unknown. From germline, CDR1 is SGHDN and CDR2 FVKESK. V gave up 6 bases and J gave up 6 bases, with 15 bases separating them. CDR3 length equals 14 residues. This entry is derived from a study of T cells in Graves' hyperthyroidism and ophthalmopathy. It was RNA transcripts that yielded the amplified TCR beta CDR3 regions. During a first-round RT-PCR of the TCR CDR3, the HTBI primer set was used. TCRdb processed the multiplex PCR reads anew with MiXCR; each CDR3 protein has one entry. The sample contains under 700,000 distinct CDR3 sequences, over 15% of which appear only once. Overall study findings and caveats: Among thyroid clonotypes expanded above 0.001, most also appeared in blood.

The receptor was isolated from a woman aged 18-35 years with Graves' hyperthyroidism. Input material: blood. The rearrangement links TRBV14 to TRBJ2-1, with D possibly matching TRBD1 (6 bases). CDR3 sequence reads: CASRSAGARNEQFF. The DNA for the CDR3 is TGTGCCAGCAGATCGGCAGGGGCGCGCAATGAGCAGTTCTTC.